Below, one TCR beta chain is given with its context. This sample is part of a study of blood T cell repertoires in COVID-19. TCRdb's copy holds only in-frame clones and misses some; the assay was immunoSEQ multiplex PCR. This sample has more than 250,000 clones, with 65% to 90% found just once. The CDR3 has 15 amino acids. The V end was cut by 3 bases, the J end by 3 bases, with 16 bases between. CDR1 and CDR2 from the germline V gene are SGDLS and YYNGEE. The chain is built from TRBV9 and TRBJ2-7, with a possible D match to TRBD1 (6 bases). Sequencing used PBMCs or T cells enriched from blood (not recorded which). The sequence came from a woman aged 18-29 years who had recovered from COVID-19. The CDR3 here is CASSENQGLHYEQYF. In DNA form, the CDR3 reads TGTGCCAGCAGCGAGAATCAGGGGTTACACTACGAGCAGTACTTC.